The present entry profiles one TCR beta chain with its context. The assay was immunoSEQ multiplex PCR, and TCRdb's table has in-frame clones only and misses some. Among almost 65,000 clones listed, around 92% were seen once. This sample stems from a study of T cell changes during pregnancy in multiple sclerosis. The sequence derives from a female donor with multiple sclerosis, enrolled in a pregnancy study. The sequences come from peripheral blood, collected in the first trimester of pregnancy.

The CDR3 loop is CASSTSGGQSSYEQYF. CDR3 DNA: TGTGCCAGCAGTACCTCAGGGGGCCAAAGCTCCTACGAGCAGTACTTC. The V call is TRBV7-2, the J call TRBJ2-7, with TRBD1 matching 8 bases. J lost 0 bases, V lost 6 bases, and 10 bases had no gene match. The CDR3 extends over 16 amino acids. Germline loops: CDR1 SGHTA, CDR2 FQGNSA. Combining the CDR3 with reference TRBV7-2 and TRBJ2-7 gives the whole variable domain GAGVSQSPSNKVTEKGKDVELRCDPISGHTALYWYRQSLGQGLEFLIYFQGNSAPDKSGLPSDRFSAERTGGSVSTLTIQRTQQEDSAVYLCASSTSGGQSSYEQYFGPGTRLTVT.